This T cell receptor (beta chain) was captured in a study of blood T cell repertoires in COVID-19 (dated by TCRdb to about 2020). General notes on the study: Collaborator samples came from the United States, Italy and Spain and covered acute and convalescent phases of COVID-19. The material from the prospective study consisted of cDNA or gDNA derived from T cells, B-cell-depleted T cells, or PBMCs. The dataset comprised deeply sampled blood TCRbeta repertoires from subjects exposed to, actively infected with, or recovered from COVID-19. The repertoires were released in a freely available public database meant as a resource for research on the immune response to SARS-CoV-2. Samples were obtained from the ongoing ImmuneRACE study (first 160 participants) and from 1,000 to 1,500 subjects provided by 6 global collaborators. HLA class I and class II types, where available, came from metadata supplied by the sample provider rather than from assay-based typing. Sample metadata almost always included a de-identified subject ID, COVID-19 status, age in years and sex.

Its CDR3 holds 16 amino acids, cysteine through phenylalanine. Of the read, only the CDR3 DNA is kept; its 48 bases are in frame from base 1. The germline V gene specifies MDHEN as CDR1 and SYDVKM as CDR2. V is clipped by 5 bases and J by 2 bases, and the sequence between their germline boundaries is 15 bases long. Notes on this clone: The clone's antigen remains unknown. Base qualities are not recorded, but no much larger clone differs from it by a single base.

Points the paper makes about the study in general: The quantity of clinical and demographic metadata differed by source and by participant and was supplied without curation.

TCRbeta CDR3 regions were amplified from genomic DNA using the immunoSEQ Assay, a bias-controlled multiplex PCR. The paper's data handling went like this. Within the assay, amplification of reference gene primers was used to estimate how many nucleated cells each sample contained. To quantify the absolute abundance of each unique TCRbeta CDR3 rearrangement, sequence reads were collapsed and filtered. Productive Simpson clonality was computed per sample as the square root of Simpson's diversity index over productive rearrangements. The source is immuneACCESS, and TCRdb retained only in-frame sequences with V and J called. Part of the clones is not carried over; for the studies checked, unresolved V genes explain less than half of this, and the remainder is unexplained. That table is the source of V, J and clone size, and D and trimming were worked out from the DNA. This sample has 80,000 to 100,000 clones in its table, and 75% to 90% of those were observed once. The ten largest clones represent about 1.6% of the sample.

Collaborating institutions collected whole blood in K2EDTA tubes following their own protocols. Collaborator samples were shipped for TCRbeta analysis as frozen whole blood, isolated PBMCs, or DNA extracted from either sample type. Sequencing was done on a sample of peripheral blood. Recombination joined TRBV28 with TRBJ1-4, with the D gene not confidently named. This TCR was sampled from a human donor with active COVID-19. The donor label of this sample is uncertain. DNA sequence: TGTGCCAGCAGTCTCACCGGACTGTTCACTAATGAAAAACTGTTTTTT. It is translated as CASSLTGLFTNEKLFF.